This TCR beta chain is drawn from a study of human T cells and chemical hapten exposure. Overall study results and limits: It was expanded TCRs that formed significantly more large CDR3 similarity clusters than controls did.

In the case of this clonotype: Its antigen remains unidentified.

The library gave individual cDNA molecules unique molecular identifiers. A single record per CDR3 protein comes from TCRdb applying MiXCR to the RACE reads. Here the sample spans 35,000 to 50,000 distinct CDR3 sequences, around 12% being singletons. Germline V gene lookup returns CDR1 SGDLS and CDR2 YYNGEE. The ends lost 4 bases at V and 6 bases at J; junction bases unmatched: 9. The CDR3 runs to 17 residues. Time point given: pre-sensitization, week 0. Treatment of the sample: therapeutic diphenylcyclopropenone sensitization with weekly scalp DPC. The chain joins TRBV9 to TRBJ2-2; 13 bases are a match to TRBD2. The sequencing here drew on whole blood, taken in connection with sensitization to the hapten diphenylcyclopropenone (DPC). This sequence was found in a woman younger than 45 with alopecia areata. Some clones in this sample may be carry-over from other donors' samples. The CDR3 sequence: CASSSRTSGRPSGELFF. CDR3 in DNA: TGTGCCAGCAGCTCCAGGACTAGCGGGAGACCCTCCGGGGAGCTGTTTTTT.